The 2 T cell receptor beta chains below were found in one sample sequenced in a study of blood T cell repertoires in COVID-19. Produced via immunoSEQ multiplex PCR; TCRdb's table is partial and in-frame only. The sample lists 340,000 or so clones; around 86% were seen once. Sequencing was carried out using peripheral blood. The source is a man between 50 and 59 years old with active or convalescent COVID-19.

The chain uses TRBV1 and TRBJ2-1; no DNA check was done on the table's D call, TRBD1. TRBV1 is tagged as a pseudogene. CDR3 length: 20 amino acids. The CDR3 nucleotides are TGCACCAGCAGCCAAGACCGGGACAGGGGGCCCCGGGGAGGCTGCAATGAGCAGTTCTTC. Residues: CTSSQDRDRGPRGGCNEQFF.

The chain carries TRBV5-4 and TRBJ2-1; 11 nucleotides agree with TRBD2. Trimming at V came to 7 bases and at J to 5 bases, leaving 14 bases not matched to a gene. The CDR3 runs 17 residues. Per germline, CDR1 SGHNT and CDR2 YYREEE (reference sequence). The CDR3 loop reads CASSRGGASGGNNEQFF. The CDR3 nucleotides read TGTGCCAGCTCCCGTGGTGGGGCTAGCGGGGGGAACAATGAGCAGTTCTTC. Together with reference TRBV5-4 and TRBJ2-1, the CDR3 gives the full variable domain: ETGVTQSPTHLIKTRGQQVTLRCSSQSGHNTVSWYQQALGQGPQFIFQYYREEENGRGNFPPRFSGLQFPNYSSELNVNALELDDSALYLCASSRGGASGGNNEQFFGPGTRLTVL.